These 25 T cell receptor beta chains originate from one sample sequenced in a study of blood T cell repertoires in COVID-19. Only in-frame clones appear in the TCRdb table, and some are missing; sequencing was by immunoSEQ multiplex PCR. The table lists roughly 250,000 clones, around 89% of them singletons. The source material was peripheral blood. Receptors originate from a woman in her 40s with acute or convalescent COVID-19.

This sequence joins TRBV11-2 and TRBJ1-2; D is perhaps TRBD1 (6 bases). Looked up from germline, CDR1 is SGHAT and CDR2 is FQNNGV. The CDR3 contains 15 residues. Trimming stripped 0 bases from V and 7 bases from J, with 15 bases between. The CDR3 DNA follows: TGTGCCAGCAGCTTAGATCTCGGACAGAGGGGTGGCTACACCTTC. It encodes CASSLDLGQRGGYTF.

The chain is built from TRBV9 and TRBJ1-2; a weak D match, TRBD1 (5 bases). CDR1 and CDR2 (germline): SGDLS, YYNGEE. The CDR3 consists of 13 residues. V was clipped by 4 bases and J by 6 bases, with 13 bases between them. The CDR3 reads CASSPGGRDGYTF. CDR3 bases: TGTGCCAGCAGCCCCGGGGGGAGGGATGGCTACACCTTC. The whole variable domain, remainder taken from reference TRBV9 and TRBJ1-2, is DSGVTQTPKHLITATGQRVTLRCSPRSGDLSVYWYQQSLDQGLQFLIQYYNGEERAKGNILERFSAQQFPDLHSELNLSSLELGDSALYFCASSPGGRDGYTFGSGTRLTVV.

The rearrangement uses TRBV2 and TRBJ1-2, with D possibly TRBD1 on 5 matching bases. The CDR3 runs to 14 residues. The germline V gene encodes CDR1 SNHLY and CDR2 FYNNEI. Trimming shortened V by 7 bases and J by 5 bases, and 17 bases separated the two germline ends. CDR3 DNA: TGTGCCAGCACCCCTGGGGCAGGAATTTATGGCTACACCTTC. Translation: CASTPGAGIYGYTF.

V gene TRBV19 combines with J gene TRBJ2-5, with TRBD2 matching over 9 bases. CDR1 is LNHDA, CDR2 SQIVND, per germline (reference sequence). Trimming cost V 5 bases and J 1 base; bases outside gene matches: 5. The CDR3 covers 15 residues. The CDR3 bases are TGTGCCAGTAGTTCCCGCGGGGGGGCCCAAGAGACCCAGTACTTC. Translation gives CASSSRGGAQETQYF.

CDR3 loop: CASIREGFNGYTF. The CDR3 nucleotides read TGTGCCAGCATAAGGGAGGGTTTCAATGGCTACACCTTC. The chain carries TRBV7-2 and TRBJ1-2; no clear D. From germline, CDR1 is SGHTA and CDR2 FQGNSA. The ends were cut back, 7 bases at V and 6 bases at J, with 15 bases in the middle. The CDR3 is made up of 13 amino acids. The variable domain in full, with the rest retrieved from reference TRBV7-2 and TRBJ1-2, is GAGVSQSPSNKVTEKGKDVELRCDPISGHTALYWYRQSLGQGLEFLIYFQGNSAPDKSGLPSDRFSAERTGGSVSTLTIQRTQQEDSAVYLCASIREGFNGYTFGSGTRLTVV.

Notes on this clone: This same CDR3 is encoded by further DNA sequences in the sample. The rearrangement joins TRBV6-5 to TRBJ1-5, with 10 nucleotides matching TRBD1. Germline V CDR1 and CDR2: MNHEY, SVGAGI. The CDR3 extends over 14 amino acids. J gave up 6 bases and V 7 bases, and 6 bases lay outside the gene matches. CDR3 sequence: CASTRTGGRQPQHF. CDR3 nucleotides: TGTGCCAGCACCCGGACAGGGGGTCGTCAGCCCCAGCATTTT.

The V and J genes are TRBV12-3 or TRBV12-4 and TRBJ1-5; D is unresolved. The CDR3 consists of 13 residues. The V end was cut by 6 bases, the J end by 4 bases, with 10 bases between. The CDR3 DNA reads TGTGCCAGCAGCTTCACGGGGAATCAGCCCCAGCATTTT. The encoded protein is CASSFTGNQPQHF.

This clone was seen a few times. The V gene is TRBV10-3, the J gene TRBJ1-6; 7 nucleotides align to TRBD1. The germline V gene has CDR1 ENHRY and CDR2 SYGVKD. The ends lost 7 bases at V and 7 bases at J; junction bases unmatched: 4. CDR3 length equals 13 residues. CDR3 sequence: CAITGTDNSPLHF. For the CDR3, the DNA is TGTGCCATCACTGGGACAGACAATTCACCCCTCCACTTT.

This chain joins TRBV5-1 and TRBJ1-2; D possibly corresponds to TRBD1 (5 bases). Germline V gene data show CDR1 as SGHRS and CDR2 as YFSETQ. The CDR3 is 13 residues long. The V end lost 6 bases, the J end lost 4 bases, and 13 bases lay between the germline ends. In DNA, the CDR3 is TGCGCCAGCACCCTTACGGGGGGCTATGGCTACACCTTC. This gives the protein CASTLTGGYGYTF.

The chain uses TRBV19 and TRBJ2-3; no firm D call. Germline V lookup: CDR1 LNHDA, CDR2 SQIVND (reference sequence). Trimming removed 5 bases from V and 5 bases from J, with 8 bases in between. CDR3 length: 12 amino acids. CDR3 loop: CASSSSGDTQYF. CDR3 nucleotide sequence: TGTGCCAGTAGTTCCAGTGGAGATACGCAGTATTTT.

The rearrangement links TRBV5-1 to TRBJ1-1, with a possible D match to TRBD1 (5 bases). Trimming pared 0 bases from V and 3 bases from J, leaving 15 bases between. The CDR3 loop spans 16 amino acids. Per the germline V gene, CDR1 is SGHRS and CDR2 is YFSETQ. The CDR3 nucleotides read TGCGCCAGCAGCTTGGCCCCCCGGGGGAAGTACACTGAAGCTTTCTTT. Translating gives CASSLAPRGKYTEAFF.

The chain carries TRBV11-2 and TRBJ2-1; 9 bases match TRBD2. The V segment lost 5 bases and the J segment 7 bases; nucleotides outside the gene matches: 15. The germline gives CDR1 SGHAT, CDR2 FQNNGV. The CDR3 is made up of 17 amino acids. For the CDR3, the DNA is TGTGCCAGCAGCGAGCTTATTAGGCGGGGGGGCCGGAATGAGCAGTTCTTC. Protein: CASSELIRRGGRNEQFF.

The V gene is TRBV5-3, the J gene TRBJ1-3; a weak D match, TRBD1 (6 bases). TRBV5-3 is labeled an ORF, and its function is uncertain. With 3 bases removed from V and 4 bases from J, the gap between germline ends came to 11 bases. The length of the CDR3 is 14 residues. The CDR3 sequence is CARSSSGAGNTIYF. The CDR3 bases are TGTGCCAGAAGCTCATCAGGGGCGGGAAACACCATATATTTT.

The genes are TRBV9 and TRBJ2-6; D perhaps matches TRBD1 (6 bases). Trimming removed 1 base at V and 0 bases at J, with 11 bases between. Germline CDR1 and CDR2: SGDLS and YYNGEE. This CDR3 is 17 amino acids long. The CDR3 here is CASSVLGASSGANVLTF. The CDR3 coding sequence is TGTGCCAGCAGCGTACTGGGGGCGTCCTCTGGGGCCAACGTCCTGACTTTC.

This chain uses TRBV10-3 with TRBJ1-4; D might be TRBD1 (6 bases). The germline V and J ends were trimmed by 3 bases and 5 bases, with 10 bases remaining between them. The CDR3 loop spans 14 amino acids. CDR1 and CDR2 from the germline V gene are ENHRY and SYGVKD. This CDR3 is CAISDGQTNEKLFF. DNA of the CDR3: TGTGCCATCAGTGACGGACAGACAAATGAAAAACTGTTTTTT.

This clone was counted a few times. The genes are TRBV6-5 and TRBJ2-3; TRBD1 matches at 11 bases. V shed 8 bases and J 2 bases; nucleotides not matched to a gene: 6. From germline, CDR1 is MNHEY and CDR2 SVGAGI. The CDR3 loop spans 15 amino acids. The CDR3 nucleotides read TGTGCCAGCTGCGCGGGACAGGGGGTCACAGATACGCAGTATTTT. It yields the protein CASCAGQGVTDTQYF.

The gene calls are TRBV5-6 and TRBJ2-7; 10 bases are a match to TRBD1. This CDR3 has 15 amino acids. CDR1 and CDR2 (germline): SGHDT, YYEEEE. Unmatched junction bases numbered 6, after V lost 3 bases and J lost 3 bases. DNA of the CDR3: TGTGCCAGCAGCTCCCGGGACAGGGGTTACTACGAGCAGTACGTC. Translated: CASSSRDRGYYEQYV.

The rearrangement uses TRBV7-2 and TRBJ1-2, with a weak D call TRBD1 (5 bases). The CDR3 is 14 amino acids. Germline V gene sequence: CDR1 SGHTA, CDR2 FQGNSA. Trimming stripped 1 base from V and 3 bases from J, with 9 bases between. CDR3 nucleotide sequence: TGTGCCAGCAGCTTAGGACAGTCGGACTATGGCTACACCTTC. It yields the protein CASSLGQSDYGYTF.

J is TRBJ2-5 and V is TRBV5-1; perhaps TRBD1 as D (6 bases). Trimming took off 4 bases at V and 5 bases at J, with 18 bases between the two ends. The CDR3 is 15 amino acids. Germline CDR1 reads SGHRS; CDR2 reads YFSETQ. CDR3 nucleotide sequence: TGCGCCAGCAGCCAAATCCAGGGGATCCTCGAGACCCAGTACTTC. Encoded protein: CASSQIQGILETQYF.

This clone was found once. The chain is built from TRBV4-1 and TRBJ2-3, with a weak D call TRBD1 (5 bases). The CDR3 has 13 residues. V dropped 6 bases and J dropped 4 bases, with 11 bases sitting between them. The germline V gene encodes CDR1 MGHRA and CDR2 YSYEKL. The CDR3 DNA sequence: TGCGCCAGCAGTCCAGGGTCTGCAGATACGCAGTATTTT. This sequence encodes CASSPGSADTQYF.

This chain joins TRBV5-1 and TRBJ2-1, with D possibly being TRBD2 (5 bases). The CDR3 extends over 14 amino acids. Trimming cost V 0 bases and J 6 bases, with 10 bases left between them. Germline CDR1 SGHRS, CDR2 YFSETQ. As DNA, the CDR3 is TGCGCCAGCAGCTTGGGGACTGAAACCAATGAGCAGTTCTTC. Protein product: CASSLGTETNEQFF.

This clone was detected once. This chain connects TRBV4-1 to TRBJ1-5, with D uncertain. The CDR3 has 14 amino acids. Per the germline V gene, CDR1 is MGHRA and CDR2 is YSYEKL. The V and J ends lost 0 bases and 5 bases respectively, with 8 bases between them. CDR3 region: CASSQERAYQPQHF. Written as DNA, the CDR3 is TGCGCCAGCAGCCAAGAGAGAGCGTATCAGCCCCAGCATTTT.

The V gene is TRBV19, the J gene TRBJ1-5; the match to TRBD1 covers 7 bases. The CDR3 has 16 residues. J gave up 0 bases and V 6 bases, and 8 bases lay outside the gene matches. Germline-derived CDR1 and CDR2 are LNHDA and SQIVND (reference sequence). This CDR3 is CASRPGTDSSNQPQHF. The CDR3 DNA reads TGTGCCAGTAGGCCCGGGACAGACTCTAGCAATCAGCCCCAGCATTTT.

In this sample, this clone turned up once. The genes are TRBV27 and TRBJ2-3, with D possibly matching TRBD1 (6 bases). The CDR3 covers 15 residues. V was clipped by 5 bases and J by 2 bases, with 14 bases between them. Germline assignment: CDR1 MNHEY and CDR2 SMNVEV (reference sequence). CDR3 in amino acids: CASSVDRRDTDTQYF. CDR3 sequence (DNA): TGTGCCAGCAGTGTGGACAGACGAGACACAGATACGCAGTATTTT.

V is TRBV24-1 and J is TRBJ2-5; the D gene is possibly TRBD2 (6 bases). There are 15 residues in the CDR3. Trimming removed 5 bases at V and 5 bases at J, with 17 bases between. The V gene's germline CDR1 is KGHDR and CDR2 SFDVKD. The CDR3 nucleotides are TGTGCCACCAGTGCCCTGGGTGTGGGGGGTGAGACCCAGTACTTC. Protein product: CATSALGVGGETQYF.